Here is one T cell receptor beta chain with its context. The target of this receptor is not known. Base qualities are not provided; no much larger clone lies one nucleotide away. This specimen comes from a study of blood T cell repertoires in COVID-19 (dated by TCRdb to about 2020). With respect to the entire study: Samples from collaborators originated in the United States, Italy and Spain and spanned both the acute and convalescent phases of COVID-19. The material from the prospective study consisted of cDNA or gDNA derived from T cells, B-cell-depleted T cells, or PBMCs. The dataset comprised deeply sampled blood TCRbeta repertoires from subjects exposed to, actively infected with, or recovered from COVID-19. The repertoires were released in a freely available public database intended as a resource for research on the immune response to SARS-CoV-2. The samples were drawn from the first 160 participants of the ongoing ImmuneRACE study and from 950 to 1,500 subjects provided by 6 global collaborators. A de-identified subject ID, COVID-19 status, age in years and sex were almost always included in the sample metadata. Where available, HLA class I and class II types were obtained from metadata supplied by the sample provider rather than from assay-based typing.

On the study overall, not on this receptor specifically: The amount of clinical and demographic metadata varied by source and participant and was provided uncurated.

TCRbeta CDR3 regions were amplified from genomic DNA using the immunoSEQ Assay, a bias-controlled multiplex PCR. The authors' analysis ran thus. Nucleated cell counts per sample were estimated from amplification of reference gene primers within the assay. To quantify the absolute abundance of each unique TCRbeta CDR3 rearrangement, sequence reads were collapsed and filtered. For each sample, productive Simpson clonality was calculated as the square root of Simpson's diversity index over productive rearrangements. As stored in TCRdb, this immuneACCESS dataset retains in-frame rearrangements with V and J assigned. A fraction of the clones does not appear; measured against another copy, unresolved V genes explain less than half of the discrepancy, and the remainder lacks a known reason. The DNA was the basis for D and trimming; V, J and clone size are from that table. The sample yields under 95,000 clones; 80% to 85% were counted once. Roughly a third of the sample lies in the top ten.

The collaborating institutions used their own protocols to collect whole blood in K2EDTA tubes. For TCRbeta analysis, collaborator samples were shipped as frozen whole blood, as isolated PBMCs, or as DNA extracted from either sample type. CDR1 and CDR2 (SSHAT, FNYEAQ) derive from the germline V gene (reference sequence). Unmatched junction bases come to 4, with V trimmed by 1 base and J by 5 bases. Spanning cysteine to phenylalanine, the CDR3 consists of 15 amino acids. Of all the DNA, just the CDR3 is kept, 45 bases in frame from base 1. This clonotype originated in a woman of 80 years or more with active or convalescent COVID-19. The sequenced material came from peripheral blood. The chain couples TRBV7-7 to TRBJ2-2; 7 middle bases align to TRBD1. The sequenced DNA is TGTGCCAGCAGCTTAGGAACAGGGGATACCGGGGAGCTGTTTTTT. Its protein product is CASSLGTGDTGELFF.